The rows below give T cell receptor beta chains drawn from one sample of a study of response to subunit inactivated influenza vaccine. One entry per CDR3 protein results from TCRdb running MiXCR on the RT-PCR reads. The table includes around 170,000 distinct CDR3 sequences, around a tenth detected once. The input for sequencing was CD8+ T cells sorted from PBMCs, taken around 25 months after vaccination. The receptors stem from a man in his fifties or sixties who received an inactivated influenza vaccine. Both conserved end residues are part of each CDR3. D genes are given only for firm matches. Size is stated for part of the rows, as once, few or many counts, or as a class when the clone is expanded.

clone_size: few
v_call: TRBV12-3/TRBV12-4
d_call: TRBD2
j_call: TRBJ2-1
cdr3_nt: TGTGCCAGCAGTTTCGAAGGACTAGCGGGTGGGAATGAGCAGTTCTTC
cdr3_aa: CASSFEGLAGGNEQFF

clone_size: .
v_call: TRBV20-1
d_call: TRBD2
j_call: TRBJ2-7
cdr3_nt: TGCAGTGCTAGAGACGGGAGGGGGTACGAGCAGTACTTC
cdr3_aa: CSARDGRGYEQYF

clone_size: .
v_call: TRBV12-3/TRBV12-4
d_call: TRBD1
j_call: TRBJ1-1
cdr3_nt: TGTGCCAGCAGGGGGGACAGGGGGAACACTGAAGCTTTCTTT
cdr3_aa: CASRGDRGNTEAFF

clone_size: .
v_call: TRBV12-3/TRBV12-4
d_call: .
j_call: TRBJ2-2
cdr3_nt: TGTGCCAGCAGTGTGCGGGCCAACACCGGGGAGCTGTTTTTT
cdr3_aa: CASSVRANTGELFF

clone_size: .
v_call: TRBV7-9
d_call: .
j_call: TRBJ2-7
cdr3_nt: TGTGCCAGCAGCGTAGGTTACAACTCCTACGAGCAGTACTTC
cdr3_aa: CASSVGYNSYEQYF

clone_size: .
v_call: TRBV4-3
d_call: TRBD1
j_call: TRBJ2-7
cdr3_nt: TGCGCCAGCAGCCATTACGGACAGGGGGCCTACGAGCAGTACTTC
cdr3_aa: CASSHYGQGAYEQYF

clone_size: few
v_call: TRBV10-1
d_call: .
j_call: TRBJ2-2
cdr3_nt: TGCGCCAGCAGTGAGTCACAGGAACAGAACACCGGGGAGCTGTTTTTT
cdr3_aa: CASSESQEQNTGELFF

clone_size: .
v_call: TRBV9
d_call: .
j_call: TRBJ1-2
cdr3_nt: TGTGCCAGCAGCGTCCCTGGGGGGCGCAGCAACTATGGCTACACCTTC
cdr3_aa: CASSVPGGRSNYGYTF

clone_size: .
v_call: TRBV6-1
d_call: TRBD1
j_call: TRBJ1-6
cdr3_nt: TGTGCCAGCAGTGAATTCGATCGAGTGGGGCGTCGGGACAGAAATTCACCCCTCCACTTT
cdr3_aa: CASSEFDRVGRRDRNSPLHF

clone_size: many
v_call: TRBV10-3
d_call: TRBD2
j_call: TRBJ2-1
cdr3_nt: TGTGCCATCAGCGAGACCCCAGCGGGAGGGCCTCGCAATGAGCAGTTCTTC
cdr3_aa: CAISETPAGGPRNEQFF

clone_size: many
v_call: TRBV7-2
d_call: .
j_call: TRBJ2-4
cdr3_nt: TGTGCCAGCAGCTCACCTACCCAAAACATTCAGTACTTC
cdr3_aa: CASSSPTQNIQYF

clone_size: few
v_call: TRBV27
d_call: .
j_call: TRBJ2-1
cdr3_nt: TGTGCCAGCAGTTTGTCGCTAGGGATGAACAATGAGCAGTTCTTC
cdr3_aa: CASSLSLGMNNEQFF

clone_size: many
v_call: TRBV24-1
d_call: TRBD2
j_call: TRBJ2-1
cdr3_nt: TGTGCCACCAGCCGGCTAGCGGGAGGATACAATGAGCAGTTCTTC
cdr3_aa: CATSRLAGGYNEQFF

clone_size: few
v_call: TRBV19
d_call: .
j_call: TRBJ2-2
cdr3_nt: TGTGCCAGTAGTATTCTAGGGGCGAACACCGGGGAGCTGTTTTTT
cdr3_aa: CASSILGANTGELFF

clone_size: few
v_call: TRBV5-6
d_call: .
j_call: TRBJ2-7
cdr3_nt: TGTGCCAGCAGCTCCGCCGGACAGAACACCTACGAGCAGTACTTC
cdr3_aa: CASSSAGQNTYEQYF

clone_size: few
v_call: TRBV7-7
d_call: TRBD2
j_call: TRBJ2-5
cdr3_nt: TGTGCTAGCAGCTCCACGGAAAGCGGGGGCCTCCAAGAGACCCAGTACTTC
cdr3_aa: CASSSTESGGLQETQYF

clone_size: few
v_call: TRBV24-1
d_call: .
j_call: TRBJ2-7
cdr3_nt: TGTGCCACCTATCGGCAGGTATCCTACGAGCAGTACTTC
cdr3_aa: CATYRQVSYEQYF

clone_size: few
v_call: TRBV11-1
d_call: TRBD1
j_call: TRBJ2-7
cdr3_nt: TGTGCCAGCAGCGAAGCCACAGGGGGTGGCCCTTCTAGCTCCTACGAGCAGTACTTC
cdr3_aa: CASSEATGGGPSSSYEQYF

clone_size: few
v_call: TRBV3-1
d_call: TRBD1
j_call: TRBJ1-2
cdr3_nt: TGTGCCAGCAGCCCTCGACAGGGCATCTATGGCTACACCTTC
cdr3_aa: CASSPRQGIYGYTF

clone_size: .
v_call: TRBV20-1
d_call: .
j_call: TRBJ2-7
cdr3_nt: TGCAGTGCTCCTCACAGGGACTTGACCTACGAGCAGTACTTC
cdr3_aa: CSAPHRDLTYEQYF

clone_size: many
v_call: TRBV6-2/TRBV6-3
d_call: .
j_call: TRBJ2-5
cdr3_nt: TGTGCCAGCAGTTACTCGAGATGGGACGCCTCATCGGGGGAGACCCAGTACTTC
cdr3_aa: CASSYSRWDASSGETQYF

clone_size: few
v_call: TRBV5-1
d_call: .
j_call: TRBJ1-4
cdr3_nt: TGCGCCAGCAGGAGTGGTAATGAAAAACTGTTTTTT
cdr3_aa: CASRSGNEKLFF